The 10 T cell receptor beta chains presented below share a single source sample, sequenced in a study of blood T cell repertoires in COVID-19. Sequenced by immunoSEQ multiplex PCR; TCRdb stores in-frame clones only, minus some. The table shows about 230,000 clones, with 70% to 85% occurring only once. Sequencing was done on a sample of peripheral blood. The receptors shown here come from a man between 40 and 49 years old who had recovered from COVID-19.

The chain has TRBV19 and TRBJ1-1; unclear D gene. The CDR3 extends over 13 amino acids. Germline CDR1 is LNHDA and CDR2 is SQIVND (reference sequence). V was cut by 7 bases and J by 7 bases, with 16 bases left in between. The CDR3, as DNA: TGTGCCAGTATTAAAAACGCGGGATATGAAGCTTTCTTT. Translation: CASIKNAGYEAFF.

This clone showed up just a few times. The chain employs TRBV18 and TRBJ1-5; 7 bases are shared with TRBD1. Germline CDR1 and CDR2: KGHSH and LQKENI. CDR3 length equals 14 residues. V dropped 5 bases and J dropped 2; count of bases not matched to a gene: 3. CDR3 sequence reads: CASSSQGGNQPQHF. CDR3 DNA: TGTGCCAGCTCATCTCAGGGGGGCAATCAGCCCCAGCATTTT.

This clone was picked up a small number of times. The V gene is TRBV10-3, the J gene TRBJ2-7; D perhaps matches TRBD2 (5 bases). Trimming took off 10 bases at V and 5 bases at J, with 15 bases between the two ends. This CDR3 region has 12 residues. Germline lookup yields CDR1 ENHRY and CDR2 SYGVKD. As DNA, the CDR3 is TGTGCCACCTCCATTAGAGGGAACGAGCAGTACTTC. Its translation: CATSIRGNEQYF.

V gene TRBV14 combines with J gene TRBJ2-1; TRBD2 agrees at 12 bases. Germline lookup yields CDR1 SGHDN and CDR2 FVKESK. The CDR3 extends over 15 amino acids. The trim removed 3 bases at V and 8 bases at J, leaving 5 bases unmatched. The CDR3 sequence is CASSQQLAGGDEQFF. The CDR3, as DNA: TGTGCCAGCAGCCAGCAACTAGCGGGGGGCGATGAGCAGTTCTTC.

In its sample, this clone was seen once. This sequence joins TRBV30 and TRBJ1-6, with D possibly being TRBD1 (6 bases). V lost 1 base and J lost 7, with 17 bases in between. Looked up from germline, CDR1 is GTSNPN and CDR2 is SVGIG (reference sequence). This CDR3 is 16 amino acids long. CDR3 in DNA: TGTGCCTGGAGTGCTCCGGGACATGGGGGCAATTCACCCCTCCACTTT. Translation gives CAWSAPGHGGNSPLHF.

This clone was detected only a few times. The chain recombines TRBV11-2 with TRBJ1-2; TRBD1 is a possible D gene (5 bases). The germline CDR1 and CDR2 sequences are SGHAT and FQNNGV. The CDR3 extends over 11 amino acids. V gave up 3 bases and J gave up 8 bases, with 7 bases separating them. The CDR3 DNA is TGTGCCAGCAGCTTTAGGGGAGGCTACACCTTC. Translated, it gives CASSFRGGYTF.

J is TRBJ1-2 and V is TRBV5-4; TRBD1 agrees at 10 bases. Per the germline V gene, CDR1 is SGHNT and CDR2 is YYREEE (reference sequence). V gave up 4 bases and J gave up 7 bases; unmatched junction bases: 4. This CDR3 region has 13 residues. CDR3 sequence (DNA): TGTGCCAGCAGCCGGGACAGGGGAGCTGGCTACACCTTC. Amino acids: CASSRDRGAGYTF.

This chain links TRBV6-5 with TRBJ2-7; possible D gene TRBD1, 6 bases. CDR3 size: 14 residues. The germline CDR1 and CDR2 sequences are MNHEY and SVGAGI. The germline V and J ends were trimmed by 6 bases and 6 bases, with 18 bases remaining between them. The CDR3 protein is CASRAWQGSTEQYF. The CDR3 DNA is TGTGCCAGCAGGGCCTGGCAGGGGAGTACCGAGCAGTACTTC.

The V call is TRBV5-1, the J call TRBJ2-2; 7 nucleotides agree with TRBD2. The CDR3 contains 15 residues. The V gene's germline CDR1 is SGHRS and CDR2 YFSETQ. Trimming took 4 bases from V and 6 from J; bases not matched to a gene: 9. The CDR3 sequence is CASSIPLGGAGELFF. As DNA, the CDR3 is TGCGCCAGCAGCATACCCCTTGGGGGGGCCGGGGAGCTGTTTTTT.

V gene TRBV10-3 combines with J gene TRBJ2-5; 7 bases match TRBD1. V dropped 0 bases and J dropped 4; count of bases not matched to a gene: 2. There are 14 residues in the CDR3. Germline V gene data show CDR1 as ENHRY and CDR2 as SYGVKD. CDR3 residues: CAISESQGRETQYF. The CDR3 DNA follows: TGTGCCATCAGTGAGTCACAGGGGAGAGAGACCCAGTACTTC.